This is a list of T cell receptor beta chains from one sample in a study of T cell repertoires in cytomegalovirus infection. TCRdb analysed the reads with MiXCR anew, one entry per CDR3 protein. The sample has 650,000 to 900,000 distinct CDR3 sequences, 25% to 35% seen once. Their antigens remain unidentified. Sequencing was performed on cultured CD8+ T cells from PBMCs, taken from culture after CMV antigen stimulation. The receptors stem from a human donor in good health (CMV status not recorded). Some clones in this sample may be carry-over from other donors' samples. Both conserved end residues are part of each CDR3. A D gene is named only where the DNA matches it firmly. Size is omitted from some rows. Given values are once, few, many or a class for expanded clones.

TRBV12-3/TRBV12-4	TRBJ2-5	NA	TRBD2	CASSGTSVPNQYF	TGTGCCAGCAGCGGGACTAGCGTCCCGAACCAGTACTTC
TRBV6-5	TRBJ2-1	few	TRBD1	CASSFSGQGADEQFF	TGTGCCAGCAGTTTCTCGGGACAGGGGGCGGATGAGCAGTTCTTC
TRBV4-2	TRBJ2-1	NA	TRBD2	CASSQGSGRSYNEQFF	TGTGCCAGCAGCCAAGGGAGCGGGAGGTCCTACAATGAGCAGTTCTTC
TRBV7-9	TRBJ2-1	few	TRBD1	CASSGDRGLSNEQFF	TGTGCCAGCAGCGGGGACAGGGGGCTTAGTAATGAGCAGTTCTTC
TRBV4-1	TRBJ1-5	few	TRBD1	CASNPQGVSNQPQHF	TGCGCCAGCAACCCGCAGGGGGTAAGCAATCAGCCCCAGCATTTT
TRBV14	TRBJ2-4	many	NA	CASRFRTSRTKNIQYF	TGTGCCAGCAGATTCCGGACCTCCCGGACCAAAAACATTCAGTACTTC
TRBV6-2/TRBV6-3	TRBJ1-2	NA	TRBD1	CASSYPKTGNGYTF	TGTGCCAGCAGTTACCCGAAGACAGGGAATGGCTACACCTTC
TRBV6-1	TRBJ1-4	few	NA	CASRPQVATNEKLFF	TGTGCCAGCAGACCCCAGGTTGCAACTAATGAAAAACTGTTTTTT
TRBV11-3	TRBJ2-1	few	NA	CASSSRDGVGNEQFF	TGTGCCAGCAGCTCGCGGGACGGGGTGGGTAATGAGCAGTTCTTC
TRBV7-8	TRBJ2-1	many	NA	CASSSSVDEQFF	TGTGCCAGCAGCTCCTCCGTGGATGAGCAGTTCTTC
TRBV5-1	TRBJ1-2	NA	TRBD1	CASSRVTGSVNYGYTF	TGCGCCAGCAGCCGAGTGACAGGGTCCGTTAACTATGGCTACACCTTC
TRBV4-1	TRBJ1-1	many	TRBD1	CASRSGGFDTEAFF	TGCGCCAGCAGATCAGGGGGCTTTGACACTGAAGCTTTCTTT
TRBV7-6	TRBJ2-5	few	NA	CASSLGTGRYETQYF	TGTGCCAGCAGCTTAGGCACAGGGCGCTATGAGACCCAGTACTTC
TRBV12-3/TRBV12-4	TRBJ2-2	NA	TRBD1	CASRQGSGTGELFF	TGTGCCAGCAGACAGGGGTCCGGCACCGGGGAGCTGTTTTTT
TRBV5-4	TRBJ2-2	NA	NA	CASSLGFDSPPGELFF	TGTGCCAGCAGCTTGGGGTTTGACAGTCCACCCGGGGAGCTGTTTTTT
TRBV19	TRBJ2-7	NA	NA	CASSLRDGSYEQYF	TGTGCCAGTAGCCTCCGGGACGGTTCCTACGAGCAGTACTTC
TRBV7-2	TRBJ1-2	many	NA	CASSLGQVPASDYGYTF	TGTGCCAGCAGCTTAGGACAGGTGCCGGCGTCTGACTATGGCTACACCTTC
TRBV11-2	TRBJ2-7	many	TRBD1	CASSATPGTDYEQYF	TGTGCCAGCAGCGCAACGCCCGGGACAGACTACGAGCAGTACTTC
TRBV7-6	TRBJ1-4	few	TRBD1	CASSSDGRQGDELFF	TGTGCCAGCAGCTCCGATGGGAGACAGGGGGATGAGCTGTTTTTT
TRBV6-6	TRBJ2-5	few	TRBD2	CASSFPWGGQETQYF	TGTGCCAGCAGTTTCCCCTGGGGGGGGCAAGAGACCCAGTACTTC